This TCR beta chain was documented in a study of OX40 agonist ivuxolimab in advanced cancers. Assay used: immunoSEQ multiplex PCR; TCRdb lists only in-frame clones, some missing. The sample contains about 73,000 clones, about 86% of which appear only once. Autoimmune disease history or systemic immunosuppression led to patients being barred. In this sample, this clone turned up once. Its target is unknown. Whole-study results and caveats: Expanded clones were, on average, more numerous in CD8+ T cells than in CD4+.

The material sequenced was CD4+ or CD8+ T cells sorted from blood, taken in a trial of the OX40 agonist ivuxolimab. The TCR was taken from an adult with an advanced solid tumor such as melanoma, head and neck, liver or kidney cancer.

The CDR3 region is CAWALGQSTDTQYF. DNA for the CDR3: TGTGCCTGGGCACTCGGACAGAGCACAGATACGCAGTATTTT. The chain employs TRBV30 and TRBJ2-3, with D tentatively TRBD1 (6 bases). Germline lookup yields CDR1 GTSNPN and CDR2 SVGIG (reference sequence). This CDR3 contains 14 residues. V lost 5 bases and J 0 bases, leaving 12 bases between the germline ends.